This TCR beta chain was retrieved from a study of cytomegalovirus exposure and HLA in healthy donors. Deletions cut 1 base from V and 2 bases from J, with 17 bases between. The length of the CDR3 is 17 residues. In germline, CDR1 is MDHEN, CDR2 SYDVKM. PCR employed 60 Vbeta and 13 Jbeta primers. Clones were read by immunoSEQ multiplex PCR, and TCRdb kept only the in-frame ones, dropping some. The repertoire has about 180,000 clones, around 74% of them found once; the top ten carry about 3%. Sequenced input: PBMCs. The chain carries TRBV28 and TRBJ1-2, with TRBD1 as a possible D gene (5 bases). The source of this sequence is a male donor in good health and CMV-seronegative. DNA of the CDR3: TGTGCCAGCAGTTTATACCCCGACAGAGCCTTCAACTATGGCTACACCTTC. It is translated as CASSLYPDRAFNYGYTF.